These 20 T cell receptor beta chains originate from one sample sequenced in a study. TCRdb recomputed calls from the 5' RACE reads with MiXCR, one row per CDR3 protein. The sample lists about 12,000 distinct CDR3 sequences, 45% to 60% occurring once. Cells sorted as Tregs were CD4+, CD25+ and CD127-/low. The sequencing input was tumor-infiltrating Tregs sorted from the breast tumor. The source of these receptors is a female donor with breast cancer.

The chain uses TRBV4-3 and TRBJ2-2, with D uncertain. The CDR3 consists of 16 residues. Germline CDR1 and CDR2: LGHNA and YSLEER. V was shortened by 2 bases and J by 2 bases, with 12 bases between the two germline ends. The CDR3 is CASSQLTPRNTGELFF. CDR3 sequence (DNA): TGCGCCAGCAGCCAATTAACCCCGAGAAACACCGGGGAGCTGTTTTTT.

This clonotype was detected only a few times. The J gene is TRBJ1-5, the V gene TRBV25-1, with D possibly matching TRBD1 (6 bases). The V end lost 4 bases, the J end lost 4 bases, and 11 bases lay between the germline ends. The germline gives CDR1 MGHDK, CDR2 SYGVNS. This CDR3 is 14 amino acids long. The CDR3 is CASSGLQGNQPQHF. The CDR3 DNA is TGTGCCAGCAGTGGGCTTCAGGGGAATCAGCCCCAGCATTTT.

This clonotype has a single count. One end of the junction fails to match germline, which may point to a read error. The chain couples TRBV7-9 to TRBJ2-1; weak D call: TRBD2 (5 bases). Germline V gives CDR1 SEHNR, CDR2 FQNEAQ (reference sequence). The CDR3 spans 13 residues. This CDR3 reads CASSPGDYNEQLF. In DNA, the CDR3 is TGTGCCAGCAGCCCCGGCGACTACAATGAGCAGCTCTTC.

This sequence joins TRBV25-1 and TRBJ1-5, with D tentatively TRBD1 (5 bases). With 3 bases removed from V and 0 bases from J, the gap between germline ends came to 15 bases. The CDR3 sequence is 17 residues long. Germline values: CDR1 MGHDK, CDR2 SYGVNS. The CDR3 coding sequence is TGTGCCAGCAGTGACCAGGGAATAGAAGGTAGCAATCAGCCCCAGCATTTT. It codes for CASSDQGIEGSNQPQHF.

In this sample, this clonotype turned up a few times. CDR3 DNA: TGCAGTGCGCACCCGGTGGACCAAAATTCACCCCTCCACTTT. This encodes CSAHPVDQNSPLHF. This sequence joins TRBV20-1 and TRBJ1-6; D call uncertain. Germline-derived CDR1 and CDR2 are DFQATT and SNEGSKA (reference sequence). The V and J ends lost 6 bases and 7 bases respectively, with 16 bases between them. The CDR3 spans 14 residues.

This clonotype was seen more than once but under ten times. The chain uses TRBV12-3 or TRBV12-4 and TRBJ1-5; D is uncertain. The CDR3 totals 12 residues. The V and J ends lost 5 bases and 5 bases respectively, with 7 bases between them. CDR3 residues: CASSQDHQPQHF. The CDR3 region has the DNA TGTGCCAGCAGTCAAGATCATCAGCCCCAGCATTTT.

This sequence joins TRBV2 and TRBJ1-1; 7 nucleotides agree with TRBD1. The CDR3 is 13 amino acids. Germline CDR1 SNHLY, CDR2 FYNNEI. The V gene end was trimmed by 9 bases and the J gene end by 2 bases; junction bases not matched to a gene: 6. CDR3 nucleotide sequence: TGTGCCAGTACGGGACAGCCAAACACTGAAGCTTTCTTT. Translated, it gives CASTGQPNTEAFF.

The chain is built from TRBV7-6 and TRBJ1-5; 8 bases are shared with TRBD1. Looked up from germline, CDR1 is SGHVS and CDR2 is FNYEAQ. CDR3 size: 19 residues. The trim removed 4 bases at V and 0 bases at J, leaving 14 bases unmatched. The CDR3: CASSSRLDRGPYSNQPQHF. The CDR3, as DNA: TGTGCCAGCAGCTCTAGGCTCGACAGGGGACCTTATAGCAATCAGCCCCAGCATTTT.

A note on this clonotype: A clone one base away is much larger, so this may be a read error. The V gene is TRBV12-3 or TRBV12-4, the J gene TRBJ2-2; weak D call: TRBD2 (6 bases). The CDR3 length is 16 residues. CDR3 amino acids: CANSQGLRRGTGELFF. The CDR3 coding sequence is TGTGCCAACAGTCAAGGCCTCCGGCGGGGCACCGGGGAGCTGTTTTTT.

This clonotype was recorded only once. V and J are TRBV6-2 or TRBV6-3 and TRBJ2-7; no clear D gene. The CDR3 extends over 12 amino acids. Trimming pared 6 bases from V and 3 bases from J, leaving 9 bases between. Germline V gene data show CDR1 as MNHEY and CDR2 as SVGEGT. The CDR3 loop reads CASSEQNYEQYF. In nucleotides, the CDR3 is TGTGCCAGCAGCGAACAGAACTACGAGCAGTACTTC.

This chain links TRBV12-3 or TRBV12-4 with TRBJ1-6; TRBD1 matches 8 bases. The CDR3 extends over 14 amino acids. V gave up 6 bases and J gave up 6 bases; unmatched junction bases: 4. The CDR3 protein is CASSSGGRNSPLHF. CDR3 DNA sequence: TGTGCCAGCAGCTCAGGGGGCCGTAATTCACCCCTCCACTTT.

This clonotype was picked up a small number of times. The chain couples TRBV7-2 to TRBJ1-1; 8 nucleotides match TRBD1. The CDR3 is 14 residues long. V trimming: 3 bases; J trimming: 6 bases; junction bases outside the gene matches: 6. CDR1 is SGHTA, CDR2 FQGNSA, per germline. The CDR3 DNA reads TGTGCCAGCAGCTTGCCCGGACAGGGCTCTGAAGCTTTCTTT. It is translated as CASSLPGQGSEAFF.

This clonotype appeared a single time. This chain links TRBV6-2 or TRBV6-3 with TRBJ2-4, with D possibly being TRBD2 (5 bases). The CDR3 is made up of 14 amino acids. Germline CDR1 is MNHEY and CDR2 is SVGEGT. V shed 4 bases and J shed 9 bases, with 16 bases lying between them. The CDR3 DNA reads as TGTGCCAGCAGTTGGGGAGACGGCGAAACCATTCAGTACTTC. Translated: CASSWGDGETIQYF.

The rearrangement joins TRBV5-1 to TRBJ1-1; possibly TRBD1 for D (5 bases). Trimming stripped 1 base from V and 1 base from J, with 11 bases between. CDR3 size: 15 residues. Germline-derived CDR1 and CDR2 are SGHRS and YFSETQ. The DNA for the CDR3 is TGCGCCAGCAGCTTGAGGCAGGGAGCGAACACTGAAGCTTTCTTT. Translated, it gives CASSLRQGANTEAFF.

CDR3 protein: CASSYQPQVRGMHF. CDR3 sequence (DNA): TGTGCCAGCAGTTACCAGCCCCAAGTCAGGGGAATGCATTTT. The V and J genes are TRBV6-6 and TRBJ1-5, with D possibly matching TRBD1 (6 bases). Per germline, CDR1 MNHNY and CDR2 SVGAGI (reference sequence). V lost 2 bases and J 15 bases, leaving 20 bases between the germline ends. The CDR3 length is 14 residues.

The V call is TRBV5-1, the J call TRBJ2-5, with D possibly matching TRBD2 (5 bases). This CDR3 spans 15 amino acids. In germline, CDR1 is SGHRS, CDR2 YFSETQ. Trimming shortened V by 4 bases and J by 3 bases, and 16 bases separated the two germline ends. CDR3 sequence: CASSEGARPEETQYF. The CDR3 DNA reads TGCGCCAGCAGCGAGGGCGCCCGGCCCGAAGAGACCCAGTACTTC.

V usage is TRBV7-2 and J usage is TRBJ1-2; 7 nucleotides agree with TRBD1. Trimming cost V 5 bases and J 0 bases; bases outside gene matches: 6. Germline lookup yields CDR1 SGHTA and CDR2 FQGNSA. The CDR3 is 15 amino acids. CDR3 nucleotides: TGTGCCAGCAGCCTCTCCGGGACAGCTAACTATGGCTACACCTTC. It encodes CASSLSGTANYGYTF.

This clonotype has only a few counts. This chain uses TRBV7-2 with TRBJ2-3; the match to TRBD2 covers 9 bases. The germline V gene encodes CDR1 SGHTA and CDR2 FQGNSA. This CDR3 region has 16 residues. V was clipped by 4 bases and J by 0 bases; unmatched bases: 5. CDR3 in DNA: TGTGCCAGCAGCTGGTATACTAGCGGGAGCACAGATACGCAGTATTTT. Translated, it gives CASSWYTSGSTDTQYF.

As to this clonotype: One junction end does not reproduce the germline sequence, and a read error may be involved. CDR3 residues: CAASRIDLYEQYF. The CDR3 bases are TGTGCCGCCAGCAGAATCGACCTCTACGAGCAGTACTTC. The chain couples TRBV15 to TRBJ2-7, with D unclear. Germline V gene data show CDR1 as LNHNV and CDR2 as YYDKDF (reference sequence). The CDR3 loop spans 13 amino acids.

Only a few counts were recorded for this clonotype. The J gene is TRBJ1-2, the V gene TRBV6-2 or TRBV6-3; the D gene is possibly TRBD1 (5 bases). CDR3 length equals 15 residues. Between the trimmed V and J ends, which lost 4 bases and 3 bases, there was a span of 15 bases. CDR1 is MNHEY and CDR2 is SVGEGT in the germline V gene. The CDR3 DNA reads TGTGCCAGCAGTTGGTCCGCAGGGCTGGACTATGGCTACACCTTC. It yields the protein CASSWSAGLDYGYTF.